This entry concerns a single TCR beta chain. The antigen remains unidentified. A junction boundary mismatches the germline segment, possibly from a read error. Researchers ran the PCR with 60 Vbeta and 13 Jbeta primers. Method: immunoSEQ multiplex PCR; TCRdb's copy keeps in-frame clones and lacks some. This repertoire shows 100,000 to 150,000 clones, approximately 82% found once; its top ten account for roughly 20%. This CDR3 contains 13 residues. Germline V gene data show CDR1 as SGHNT and CDR2 as YYREEE (reference sequence). This sample was taken from a study of cytomegalovirus exposure and HLA in healthy donors. Study observations and caveats: Some segments of the V type, notably TRBV6-2 and TRBV6-3, were excluded as indistinguishable. What TCR beta sequences reportedly achieved was accurate prediction of HLA-A and HLA-B alleles in most subjects.

The sequence derives from a young man in good health and CMV-seropositive. Sequenced input: PBMCs. V and J are TRBV5-4 and TRBJ2-3; 7 bases map to TRBD1. The CDR3 nucleotides read TGTGCCAACAGCCAGGGGGGCACAGATACGCAGTATTTT. As protein: CANSQGGTDTQYF. Full variable domain (remainder filled in from reference TRBV5-4 and TRBJ2-3): ETGVTQSPTHLIKTRGQQVTLRCSSQSGHNTVSWYQQALGQGPQFIFQYYREEENGRGNFPPRFSGLQFPNYSSELNVNALELDDSALYLCANSQGGTDTQYFGPGTRLTVL.